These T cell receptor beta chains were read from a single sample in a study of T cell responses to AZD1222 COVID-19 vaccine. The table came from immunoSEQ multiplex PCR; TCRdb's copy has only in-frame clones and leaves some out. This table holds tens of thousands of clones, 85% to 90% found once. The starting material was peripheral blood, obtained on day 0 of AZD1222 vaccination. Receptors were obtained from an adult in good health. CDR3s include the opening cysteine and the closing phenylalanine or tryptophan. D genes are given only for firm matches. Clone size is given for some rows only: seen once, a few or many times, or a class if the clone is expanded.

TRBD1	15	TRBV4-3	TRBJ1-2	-	CASSQDGTGPYGYTF	TGCGCCAGCAGCCAAGATGGGACAGGGCCCTATGGCTACACCTTC
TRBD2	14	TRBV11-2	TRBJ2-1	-	CASSPSGGVNEQFF	TGTGCCAGCAGTCCTAGCGGGGGGGTCAATGAGCAGTTCTTC
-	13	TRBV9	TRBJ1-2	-	CASSAGTSSGYTF	TGTGCCAGCAGCGCCGGGACTTCAAGTGGCTACACCTTC
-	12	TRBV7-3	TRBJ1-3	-	CASSLTGNTIYF	TGTGCCAGCAGCTTGACCGGAAACACCATATATTTT
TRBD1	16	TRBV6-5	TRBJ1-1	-	CASSYEKGQGYTEAFF	TGTGCCAGCAGTTATGAGAAGGGACAGGGTTACACTGAAGCTTTCTTT
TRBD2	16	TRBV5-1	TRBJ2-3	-	CASSLVGAGTTDTQYF	TGCGCCAGCAGCTTGGTAGGAGCGGGGACCACAGATACGCAGTATTTT
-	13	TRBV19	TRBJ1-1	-	CASSLGLRTEAFF	TGTGCCAGTTCGTTGGGGTTGAGGACTGAAGCTTTCTTT
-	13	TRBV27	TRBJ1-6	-	CASSPALGSPLHF	TGTGCCAGCAGTCCGGCGTTAGGTTCACCCCTCCACTTT
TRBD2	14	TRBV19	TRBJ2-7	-	CASRGLAGTYEQYF	TGTGCCAGTAGGGGACTAGCGGGGACCTACGAGCAGTACTTC
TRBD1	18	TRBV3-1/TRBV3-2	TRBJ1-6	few	CASSQVVGQGGWNSPLHF	TGTGCCAGCAGCCAAGTTGTTGGACAGGGGGGTTGGAATTCACCCCTCCACTTT
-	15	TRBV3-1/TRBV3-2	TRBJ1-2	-	CASSQGAEGRYGYTF	TGTGCCAGCAGCCAAGGGGCAGAGGGGAGGTATGGCTACACCTTC
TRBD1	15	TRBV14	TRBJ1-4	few	CASSQWDRGGEKLFF	TGTGCCAGCAGCCAATGGGACAGGGGAGGAGAAAAACTGTTTTTT
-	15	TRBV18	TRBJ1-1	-	CASSPPSGTDTEAFF	TGTGCCAGCTCACCACCTTCAGGGACCGACACTGAAGCTTTCTTT
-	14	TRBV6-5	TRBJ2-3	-	CASTPRGEGDTQYF	TGTGCCAGCACCCCAAGAGGGGAAGGAGATACGCAGTATTTT
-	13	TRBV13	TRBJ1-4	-	CASSLGQWEKLFF	TGTGCCAGCAGCTTAGGACAATGGGAAAAACTGTTTTTT
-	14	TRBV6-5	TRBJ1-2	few	CASIPGRWFYGYTF	TGTGCCAGCATTCCAGGGAGGTGGTTTTATGGCTACACCTTC
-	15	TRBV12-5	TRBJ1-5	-	CASGRGWGRNQPQHF	TGTGCTAGTGGTCGGGGTTGGGGAAGAAATCAGCCCCAGCATTTT
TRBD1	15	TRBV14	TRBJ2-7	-	CASSRAGTGDYEQYF	TGTGCCAGCAGCCGAGCCGGGACAGGGGATTACGAGCAGTACTTC
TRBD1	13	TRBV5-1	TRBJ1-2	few	CASSRDSSYGYTF	TGCGCCAGCAGCAGGGACAGCAGCTATGGCTACACCTTC
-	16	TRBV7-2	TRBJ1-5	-	CASSLAGLKVSQPQHF	TGTGCCAGCAGCTTAGCGGGTTTGAAGGTTAGTCAGCCCCAGCATTTT
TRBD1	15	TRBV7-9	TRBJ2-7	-	CASSLGGRGLGEQYF	TGTGCCAGCAGCTTAGGCGGCAGGGGGCTTGGAGAGCAGTACTTC
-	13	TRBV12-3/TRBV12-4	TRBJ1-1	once	CASSLPWNTEAFF	TGTGCCAGCAGTCTCCCCTGGAACACTGAAGCTTTCTTT
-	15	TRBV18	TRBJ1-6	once	CASSPPGLARSPLHF	TGTGCCAGCTCACCACCGGGGCTAGCGCGGTCACCCCTCCACTTT
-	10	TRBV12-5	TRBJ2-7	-	CASGFLEQYF	TGTGCTAGTGGTTTCCTCGAGCAGTACTTC
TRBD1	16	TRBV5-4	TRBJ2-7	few	CASSYEIGDRVVEQYF	TGTGCCAGCAGCTACGAAATAGGAGACAGGGTTGTCGAGCAGTACTTC
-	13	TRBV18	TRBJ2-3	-	CASSPTSTDTQYF	TGTGCCAGCTCACCCACGAGCACAGATACGCAGTATTTT
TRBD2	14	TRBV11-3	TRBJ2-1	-	CASSTSGGSNEQFF	TGTGCCAGTTCGACTAGCGGGGGGTCTAATGAGCAGTTCTTC
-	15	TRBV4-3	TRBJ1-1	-	CASSPRRGGNTEAFF	TGCGCCAGCAGCCCAAGACGGGGGGGAAACACTGAAGCTTTCTTT
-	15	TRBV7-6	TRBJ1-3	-	CASSSGHIDGNTIYF	TGTGCCAGCAGCTCTGGTCACATAGACGGAAACACCATATATTTT
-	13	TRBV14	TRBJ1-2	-	CASSISLGNGYTF	TGTGCCAGCAGTATAAGTCTAGGGAATGGCTACACCTTC
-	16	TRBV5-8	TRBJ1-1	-	CASSSDLVLTNTEAFF	TGTGCCAGCAGCAGCGATCTAGTCCTCACCAACACTGAAGCTTTCTTT
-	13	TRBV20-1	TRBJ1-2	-	CSASTDTNYGYTF	TGCAGTGCTAGTACAGATACTAACTATGGCTACACCTTC
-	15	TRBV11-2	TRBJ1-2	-	CASSPHTAPNYGYTF	TGTGCCAGCAGCCCTCACACTGCTCCTAACTATGGCTACACCTTC
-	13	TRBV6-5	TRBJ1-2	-	CASSYYTNYGYTF	TGTGCCAGCAGTTACTACACTAACTATGGCTACACCTTC
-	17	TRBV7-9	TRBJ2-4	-	CASSLRTGRGDKNIQYF	TGTGCCAGCAGCTTACGGACGGGTCGGGGTGACAAAAACATTCAGTACTTC
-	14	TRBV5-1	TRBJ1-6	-	CASMRTDYNSPLHF	TGCGCCAGCATGCGGACTGACTATAATTCACCCCTCCACTTT
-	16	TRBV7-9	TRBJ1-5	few	CASSLGSGGGNQPQHF	TGTGCCAGCAGCTTAGGCTCGGGGGGCGGCAATCAGCCCCAGCATTTT
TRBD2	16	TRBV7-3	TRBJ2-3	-	CASSSLAAPNTDTQYF	TGTGCCAGCAGCTCCCTAGCGGCTCCGAACACAGATACGCAGTATTTT
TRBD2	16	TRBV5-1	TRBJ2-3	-	CASSSTSGVSTDTQYF	TGCGCCAGCAGCTCCACTAGCGGGGTGAGCACAGATACGCAGTATTTT
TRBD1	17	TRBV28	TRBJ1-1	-	CASSSGTGAFMNTEAFF	TGTGCCAGCAGTTCGGGGACAGGGGCGTTCATGAACACTGAAGCTTTCTTT
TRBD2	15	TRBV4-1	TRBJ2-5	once	CASSLAGGIQETQYF	TGCGCCAGCAGCCTAGCGGGGGGGATCCAAGAGACCCAGTACTTC
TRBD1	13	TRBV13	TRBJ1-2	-	CASSSGTAYGYTF	TGTGCCAGCAGCTCAGGGACAGCCTATGGCTACACCTTC
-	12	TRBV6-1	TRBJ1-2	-	CASSGELHGYTF	TGTGCCAGCTCCGGGGAGCTCCATGGCTACACCTTC
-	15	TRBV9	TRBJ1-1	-	CASSVVVTKNTEAFF	TGTGCCAGCAGCGTAGTGGTGACAAAGAACACTGAAGCTTTCTTT
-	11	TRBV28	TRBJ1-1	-	CASRRPGTAFF	TGTGCCAGCAGACGCCCAGGGACTGCTTTCTTT
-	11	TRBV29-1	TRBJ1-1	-	CSVANLGVAFF	TGCAGCGTTGCCAACCTTGGCGTAGCTTTCTTT
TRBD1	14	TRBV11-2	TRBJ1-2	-	CASSLSQGDYGYTF	TGTGCCAGCAGCTTATCCCAGGGGGACTATGGCTACACCTTC
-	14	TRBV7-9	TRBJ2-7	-	CASSPPTGSYEQYF	TGTGCCAGCAGCCCGCCGACAGGTTCGTACGAGCAGTACTTC
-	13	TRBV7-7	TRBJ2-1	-	CASSLASGNEQFF	TGTGCCAGCAGCTTAGCTAGCGGCAATGAGCAGTTCTTC
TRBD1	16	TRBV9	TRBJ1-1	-	CASSVSTGTGQTEAFF	TGTGCCAGCAGCGTAAGTACCGGGACAGGGCAAACTGAAGCTTTCTTT
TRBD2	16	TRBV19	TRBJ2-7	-	CASSISSQGGSYEQYF	TGTGCCAGTAGTATTAGCAGTCAGGGAGGGAGCTACGAGCAGTACTTC
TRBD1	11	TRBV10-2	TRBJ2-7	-	CASGTGVEQYF	TGCGCCAGCGGAACAGGGGTCGAGCAGTACTTC
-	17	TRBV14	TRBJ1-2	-	CASSQDLWSVQMYGYTF	TGTGCCAGCAGCCAAGATCTGTGGAGTGTACAGATGTATGGCTACACCTTC
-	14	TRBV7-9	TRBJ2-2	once	CASREAGSDGELFF	TGTGCCAGCAGAGAAGCAGGGTCCGACGGGGAGCTGTTTTTT
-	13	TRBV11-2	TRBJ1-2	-	CASSSTAPYDYTF	TGTGCCAGCAGCTCAACCGCCCCATATGACTACACCTTC
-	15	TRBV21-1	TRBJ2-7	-	CASSKERDRPREQYF	TGTGCCAGCAGCAAAGAAAGAGACCGGCCGAGGGAGCAGTACTTC
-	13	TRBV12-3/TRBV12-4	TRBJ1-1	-	CASETGPNTEAFF	TGTGCCAGCGAAACAGGGCCGAACACTGAAGCTTTCTTT